This T cell receptor (beta chain) is drawn from a study of PD-1 blockade in classical Hodgkin lymphoma. Germline values: CDR1 SGHDT, CDR2 YYEEEE. Between the trimmed V and J ends, which lost 5 bases and 8 bases, there was a span of 16 bases. CDR3 length: 14 residues. Patients all relapsed after autologous stem cell transplantation, and there was variation in brentuximab vedotin exposure. Thawed PBMCs underwent magnetic negative selection to yield purified CD4+ T cells. Using immunoSEQ multiplex PCR, the repertoire was profiled, and TCRdb retains in-frame clones only, with some absent. The table records thousands of clones, around 87% of them present only once.

This clonotype originated in a human donor with classical Hodgkin lymphoma. The source was CD4+ T cells from blood, collected at baseline. The rearrangement uses TRBV5-6 and TRBJ1-4, with D possibly being TRBD1 (5 bases). Written as DNA, the CDR3 is TGTGCCAGCAGGCAGCAGGGTCATCGGGAAAAACTGTTTTTT. Protein product: CASRQQGHREKLFF.